The 17 T cell receptor beta chains below come from one sample, sequenced in a study of PD-L1 blockade in urothelial cancer. Sample time point: peripheral blood 6 weeks after treatment start. The repertoire was sequenced with immunoSEQ multiplex PCR; TCRdb's copy has only in-frame clones and lacks some. The table includes about 43,000 clones, approximately 83% detected once. The sequencing here drew on PBMCs, taken around atezolizumab (anti-PD-L1) treatment. The receptor source for this set is a man between 60 and 75 years old with urothelial cancer.

As concerns this clone: Other nucleotide sequences in the sample specify the same CDR3. The J gene is TRBJ1-1, the V gene TRBV14; D remains ambiguous. The V end was cut by 0 bases, the J end by 2 bases, with 4 bases between. The germline V gene encodes CDR1 SGHDN and CDR2 FVKESK. This CDR3 region has 13 residues. CDR3 in DNA: TGTGCCAGCAGCCAAGACAGTAACACTGAAGCTTTCTTT. Encoded protein: CASSQDSNTEAFF.

This chain links TRBV6-1 with TRBJ2-7; the match to TRBD1 covers 8 bases. CDR1 is MNHNS, CDR2 SASEGT, per germline. The CDR3 spans 13 residues. Trimming removed 11 bases from V and 3 bases from J; junction bases left unmatched: 9. Written as DNA, the CDR3 is TGTGCCCTCAGGGGGCGGACGAACTACGAGCAGTACTTC. It is translated as CALRGRTNYEQYF.

This chain connects TRBV9 to TRBJ2-7; TRBD2 matches at 9 bases. CDR1 is SGDLS and CDR2 is YYNGEE in the germline V gene. The CDR3 has 13 residues. Unmatched junction bases numbered 4, after V lost 3 bases and J lost 6 bases. CDR3 sequence (DNA): TGTGCCAGCAGCGCGACTAGCGGATCCGAGCAGTACTTC. The encoded protein is CASSATSGSEQYF.

This chain joins TRBV5-1 and TRBJ2-3; 9 nucleotides align to TRBD2. The CDR3 runs 17 residues. Germline-derived CDR1 and CDR2 are SGHRS and YFSETQ. J gave up 0 bases and V 3 bases, and 8 bases lay outside the gene matches. The CDR3 is CASSSTSGRSSTDTQYF. The CDR3 nucleotides are TGCGCCAGCAGCTCCACTAGCGGGCGATCTAGCACAGATACGCAGTATTTT. The variable domain in full, completed from reference TRBV5-1 and TRBJ2-3, reads KAGVTQTPRYLIKTRGQQVTLSCSPISGHRSVSWYQQTPGQGLQFLFEYFSETQRNKGNFPGRFSGRQFSNSRSEMNVSTLELGDSALYLCASSSTSGRSSTDTQYFGPGTRLTVL.

The genes are TRBV5-1 and TRBJ2-3; D perhaps matches TRBD1 (6 bases). The CDR3 totals 14 residues. V was pared by 3 bases and J by 5 bases, with 13 bases between. Germline values: CDR1 SGHRS, CDR2 YFSETQ. CDR3 loop: CASSYVQGKDTQYF. The DNA for the CDR3 is TGCGCCAGCAGCTATGTGCAGGGGAAAGATACGCAGTATTTT.

This clone was detected only a few times. The rearrangement uses TRBV4-1 and TRBJ1-5, with D perhaps matching TRBD1 (5 bases). The CDR3 length is 18 residues. Trimming took off 2 bases at V and 0 bases at J, with 17 bases between the two ends. Germline-derived CDR1 and CDR2 are MGHRA and YSYEKL. The CDR3 protein is CASSQPGGHRGSNQPQHF. The CDR3 DNA sequence: TGCGCCAGCAGCCAACCGGGAGGCCATAGGGGTAGCAATCAGCCCCAGCATTTT.

J is TRBJ2-2 and V is TRBV2; 7 nucleotides agree with TRBD1. CDR3 length equals 15 residues. J lost 5 bases, V lost 2 bases, and 5 bases had no gene match. Germline V gene lookup returns CDR1 SNHLY and CDR2 FYNNEI. CDR3 nucleotide sequence: TGTGCCAGCAGTGAAAACAGGGGAGTAACCGGGGAGCTGTTTTTT. Encoded protein: CASSENRGVTGELFF.

The V and J genes are TRBV7-6 and TRBJ2-5; the D is unclear. Trimming removed 9 bases from V and 5 bases from J, with 7 bases in between. The CDR3 consists of 10 residues. Per the germline V gene, CDR1 is SGHVS and CDR2 is FNYEAQ. The CDR3 sequence is CASSVETQYF. The CDR3 DNA reads as TGTGCCAGTTCTGTGGAGACCCAGTACTTC.

Here the CDR3 DNA reads TGTGCCAGCGGACGGACAGGGGATAACCCCAATCAGCCCCAGCATTTT. This gives the protein CASGRTGDNPNQPQHF. The chain couples TRBV2 to TRBJ1-5, with TRBD1 matching 9 bases. The CDR3 loop spans 16 amino acids. CDR1 and CDR2 (germline): SNHLY, FYNNEI. With V trimmed by 8 bases and J by 3 bases, 11 bases remained unmatched.

The gene calls are TRBV5-1 and TRBJ2-3, with a tentative D call TRBD2 (6 bases). The CDR3 covers 14 residues. Per germline, CDR1 SGHRS and CDR2 YFSETQ. V was shortened by 0 bases and J by 4 bases, with 9 bases between the two germline ends. The CDR3 region is CASSLGGAADTQYF. CDR3 bases: TGCGCCAGCAGCTTGGGCGGGGCAGCAGATACGCAGTATTTT.

The genes are TRBV18 and TRBJ2-7, with 8 bases fitting TRBD1. CDR3 length: 16 amino acids. V lost 2 bases to trimming and J lost 5 bases; unmatched junction nucleotides: 11. Per the germline V gene, CDR1 is KGHSH and CDR2 is LQKENI. Here the CDR3 DNA reads TGTGCCAGCTCACCAAAGGGCAGGGGGCAGCAAAACGAGCAGTACTTC. Translation: CASSPKGRGQQNEQYF.

The chain joins TRBV7-9 to TRBJ2-3, with 7 nucleotides matching TRBD2. The junction had 9 bases not matched to a gene; V was cut back by 5 bases and J by 4 bases. Germline loops: CDR1 SEHNR, CDR2 FQNEAQ (reference sequence). This CDR3 spans 15 amino acids. The CDR3 here is CASSPPGLEADTQYF. For the CDR3, the DNA is TGTGCCAGCAGCCCCCCCGGACTAGAAGCAGATACGCAGTATTTT.

The chain couples TRBV27 to TRBJ2-7; 9 nucleotides align to TRBD1. CDR1 is MNHEY and CDR2 is SMNVEV in the germline V gene (reference sequence). Germline trimming cut 6 bases from V and 2 bases from J; bases unmatched to any gene: 5. This CDR3 is 14 amino acids long. Here the CDR3 DNA reads TGTGCCAGCAGGACCCGGACAGGGGCCTACGAGCAGTACTTC. This translates into CASRTRTGAYEQYF.

The genes are TRBV5-8 and TRBJ2-7; 8 bases line up with TRBD1. Trimming took 4 bases from V and 1 from J; bases not matched to a gene: 7. Germline loops: CDR1 SGHTS, CDR2 YDEGEE. The CDR3 runs to 15 residues. CDR3 protein: CASSVRDRRSYEQYF. For the CDR3, the DNA is TGTGCCAGCAGCGTTCGGGACAGGAGATCCTACGAGCAGTACTTC.

The CDR3 bases are TGCGCCAGCAGCTTGACATTCAATGAGCAGTTCTTC. It specifies CASSLTFNEQFF. V usage is TRBV5-1 and J usage is TRBJ2-1; D is undetermined. CDR3 length equals 12 residues. With 1 base removed from V and 6 bases from J, the gap between germline ends came to 5 bases. Germline V lookup: CDR1 SGHRS, CDR2 YFSETQ.

The J gene is TRBJ1-3, the V gene TRBV30, with D perhaps TRBD1 (6 bases). Trimming cost V 4 bases and J 4 bases, with 11 bases left between them. The CDR3 runs 13 residues. CDR1 and CDR2 (germline): GTSNPN, SVGIG (reference sequence). DNA for the CDR3: TGTGCCTGGACATTGGACAGAGGAAACACCATATATTTT. Amino acids: CAWTLDRGNTIYF.

This sequence joins TRBV5-1 and TRBJ2-2, with D unclear. V gave up 7 bases and J gave up 0 bases, with 7 bases separating them. Germline lookup yields CDR1 SGHRS and CDR2 YFSETQ. The CDR3 runs 13 residues. CDR3 sequence reads: CASDGANTGELFF. DNA of the CDR3: TGCGCCAGCGACGGAGCGAACACCGGGGAGCTGTTTTTT.